This passage covers 9 T cell receptor beta chains from one sample sequenced in a study of blood T cell repertoires in COVID-19. Profiling relied on immunoSEQ multiplex PCR, and the TCRdb table lists in-frame clones only, not all of them. The data contain roughly 290,000 clones, 70% to 90% of them singletons. Sequenced: peripheral blood. The receptors shown here come from a woman between 50 and 59 years old with active or convalescent COVID-19.

In DNA, the CDR3 is TGTGCCAGCAGTCCCAACCCGGGACTAGCGGGAGATGAGCAGTTCTTC. Residues: CASSPNPGLAGDEQFF. The J gene is TRBJ2-1, the V gene TRBV11-3; 14 nucleotides line up with TRBD2. The V gene end was trimmed by 6 bases and the J gene end by 8 bases; junction bases not matched to a gene: 9. Germline V gene sequence: CDR1 SGHNT, CDR2 YENEEA. The CDR3 loop spans 16 amino acids. Using reference TRBV11-3 and TRBJ2-1 for the parts outside the CDR3, the full variable domain is EAGVVQSPRYKIIEKKQPVAFWCNPISGHNTLYWYLQNLGQGPELLIRYENEEAVDDSQLPKDRFSAERLKGVDSTLKIQPAELGDSAVYLCASSPNPGLAGDEQFFGPGTRLTVL.

This clone turned up a few times. V usage is TRBV28 and J usage is TRBJ2-1, with TRBD2 identical over 15 bases. With V trimmed by 7 bases and J by 8 bases, 6 bases remained unmatched. The CDR3 has 15 residues. The germline CDR1 and CDR2 sequences are MDHEN and SYDVKM. The CDR3 DNA sequence: TGTGCCAGCATCGGGACTAGCGGGAGGTTAGATGAGCAGTTCTTC. Translated: CASIGTSGRLDEQFF. The full variable domain, in which reference TRBV28 and TRBJ2-1 provide the parts outside the CDR3, is DVKVTQSSRYLVKRTGEKVFLECVQDMDHENMFWYRQDPGLGLRLIYFSYDVKMKEKGDIPEGYSVSREKKERFSLILESASTNQTSMYLCASIGTSGRLDEQFFGPGTRLTVL.

The count of this clone is one. Here the CDR3 reads CASSARTANQPQHF. CDR3 nucleotides: TGTGCCAGCAGCGCCCGGACTGCGAATCAGCCCCAGCATTTT. The chain links TRBV3-1 (or the pseudogene TRBV3-2) to TRBJ1-5; D is ambiguous. Germline V lookup: CDR1 LGHDT, CDR2 YNNKEL (reference sequence). The germline V and J ends were trimmed by 5 bases and 4 bases, with 12 bases remaining between them. The CDR3 sequence is 14 residues long.

This rearrangement joins TRBV7-9 to TRBJ2-2; 9 bases fit TRBD1. Germline lookup yields CDR1 SEHNR and CDR2 FQNEAQ (reference sequence). This CDR3 comprises 17 residues. The V segment lost 5 bases and the J segment 4 bases; nucleotides outside the gene matches: 11. The DNA for the CDR3 is TGTGCCAGCAGCGCGGGTGGGACAGGGAGCGTCACCGGGGAGCTGTTTTTT. Amino acid sequence: CASSAGGTGSVTGELFF.

The gene calls are TRBV5-1 and TRBJ1-1; D remains unclear. Between the trimmed V and J ends, which lost 0 bases and 0 bases, there was a span of 9 bases. The CDR3 runs 15 residues. The germline gives CDR1 SGHRS, CDR2 YFSETQ. The CDR3 nucleotides are TGCGCCAGCAGCTTGGCAACCAGGATGAACACTGAAGCTTTCTTT. Translating it yields CASSLATRMNTEAFF.

This chain links TRBV5-4 with TRBJ2-1; D might be TRBD2 (5 bases). The CDR3 covers 15 residues. Trimming took off 0 bases at V and 5 bases at J, with 12 bases between the two ends. Germline CDR1 is SGHNT and CDR2 is YYREEE (reference sequence). The DNA of the CDR3 is TGTGCCAGCAGCTTGGGACTAAGCATAGACAATGAGCAGTTCTTC. The encoded protein is CASSLGLSIDNEQFF.

V is TRBV15 and J is TRBJ2-1; D is undetermined. The ends were cut back, 5 bases at V and 5 bases at J, with 4 bases in the middle. In germline, CDR1 is LNHNV, CDR2 YYDKDF (reference sequence). The CDR3 has 11 amino acids. Here the CDR3 DNA reads TGTGCCACCAGCTATAACAATGAGCAGTTCTTC. Encoded protein: CATSYNNEQFF.

CDR3 protein: CASSFLGLYSNQPQHF. The CDR3 bases are TGTGCCAGCAGTTTTCTAGGACTTTATAGCAATCAGCCCCAGCATTTT. V and J are TRBV28 and TRBJ1-5; D not resolved. The germline V gene has CDR1 MDHEN and CDR2 SYDVKM. The germline V and J ends were trimmed by 3 bases and 0 bases, with 12 bases remaining between them. The CDR3 loop spans 16 amino acids.

This chain uses TRBV5-4 with TRBJ2-7; 12 bases map to TRBD2. The CDR3 extends over 16 amino acids. V lost 4 bases and J lost 4; bases outside the gene matches: 9. The germline CDR1 and CDR2 sequences are SGHNT and YYREEE (reference sequence). This chain's CDR3 is CASSPGTSGPNYEQYF. The DNA of the CDR3 is TGTGCCAGCAGCCCCGGGACTAGCGGGCCAAATTACGAGCAGTACTTC.